One and the same sample provided the 14 T cell receptor beta chains below, sequenced in a study of beta chain features in type 1 diabetes. The entirety of the isolated RNA underwent reverse transcription, so expressed TCRB transcripts were sequenced. Using immunoSEQ multiplex PCR, the repertoire was profiled, and TCRdb retains in-frame clones only, with some absent. Counted here are more than 110,000 clones, 6.9% occurring once; the ten biggest clones make up roughly 1.5%. Material: central memory CD4+ T cells from blood. Receptors were obtained from a woman aged 30 to 39 in good health.

The gene calls are TRBV7-9 and TRBJ2-3; 8 nucleotides agree with TRBD1. Germline V CDR1 and CDR2: SEHNR, FQNEAQ (reference sequence). After removal of 5 bases from V and 6 bases from J, the junction contained 16 bases not matched to a gene. The CDR3 extends over 17 amino acids. DNA for the CDR3: TGTGCCAGCAGCCCCGGGGTGCGGACAGGGTCAAAGGATACGCAGTATTTT. Protein sequence: CASSPGVRTGSKDTQYF.

V and J are TRBV11-3 and TRBJ2-7, with 8 bases lining up with TRBD1. The V gene's germline CDR1 is SGHNT and CDR2 YENEEA. V shed 2 bases, J shed 3 bases, and the junction held 6 bases outside the gene matches. The CDR3 loop spans 15 amino acids. As DNA, the CDR3 is TGTGCCAGCAGCTTAAGGACAGGGTCGGGCTACGAGCAGTACTTC. Translating gives CASSLRTGSGYEQYF.

This clone has just a few counts. V is TRBV7-3 and J is TRBJ2-7, with 7 bases identical to TRBD2. The CDR3 runs to 15 residues. V shed 2 bases, J shed 4 bases, and the junction held 8 bases outside the gene matches. CDR1 SGHTA and CDR2 FQGTGA come from the germline V gene. CDR3 loop: CASSLAGERGYEQYF. The CDR3 nucleotides read TGTGCCAGCAGCTTAGCGGGAGAAAGGGGTTACGAGCAGTACTTC.

V gene TRBV5-4 combines with J gene TRBJ2-7, with a weak D call TRBD1 (6 bases). V gave up 5 bases and J gave up 2 bases, with 17 bases separating them. The CDR3 is made up of 15 amino acids. Looked up from germline, CDR1 is SGHNT and CDR2 is YYREEE (reference sequence). The CDR3 sequence: CASSHRTVGTYEQYF. DNA of the CDR3: TGTGCCAGCAGTCATAGGACAGTGGGCACCTACGAGCAGTACTTC.

The J gene is TRBJ2-3, the V gene TRBV9; D is undetermined. The germline CDR1 and CDR2 sequences are SGDLS and YYNGEE. This CDR3 is 12 amino acids long. V was pared by 3 bases and J by 2 bases, with 4 bases between. In nucleotides, the CDR3 is TGTGCCAGCAGCGGGGCCACAGATACGCAGTATTTT. Its translation: CASSGATDTQYF.

This clone was counted many times. This rearrangement joins TRBV7-9 to TRBJ2-3; TRBD2 might be the D (6 bases). With 1 base removed from V and 0 bases from J, the gap between germline ends came to 11 bases. Germline V gene data show CDR1 as SEHNR and CDR2 as FQNEAQ (reference sequence). CDR3 length: 16 amino acids. CDR3 sequence (DNA): TGTGCCAGCAGCTTAGGAGTAGCGGATAGCACAGATACGCAGTATTTT. This gives the protein CASSLGVADSTDTQYF.

This clone came up a few times. The CDR3 DNA reads TGTGCCAGCAGCTCAACAGAGGGGGGGTTGAGGTACGAGCAGTACTTC. It codes for CASSSTEGGLRYEQYF. The chain has TRBV7-3 and TRBJ2-7; tentatively, D is TRBD2 (7 bases). Germline assignment: CDR1 SGHTA and CDR2 FQGTGA. Trimming removed 4 bases at V and 4 bases at J, with 20 bases between. This CDR3 comprises 16 residues.

The V call is TRBV28, the J call TRBJ2-1; D uncertain. This CDR3 comprises 11 residues. Trimming stripped 7 bases from V and 6 bases from J, with 7 bases between. Germline lookup yields CDR1 MDHEN and CDR2 SYDVKM. CDR3 in DNA: TGTGCCAGCATAGAGGCCAATGAGCAGTTCTTC. Translated, it gives CASIEANEQFF.

The rearrangement links TRBV6-6 to TRBJ2-7, with TRBD2 matching over 9 bases. Per the germline V gene, CDR1 is MNHNY and CDR2 is SVGAGI (reference sequence). The trim removed 4 bases at V and 6 bases at J, leaving 7 bases unmatched. CDR3 size: 14 residues. The CDR3 nucleotides read TGTGCCAGCAGTTTATCAGCGGGAGGACGCGAGCAGTACTTC. Protein sequence: CASSLSAGGREQYF.

The chain has TRBV5-1 and TRBJ2-7, with 9 nucleotides matching TRBD1. Germline CDR1 SGHRS, CDR2 YFSETQ. There are 15 residues in the CDR3. J gave up 6 bases and V 4 bases, and 11 bases lay outside the gene matches. In DNA, the CDR3 is TGCGCCAGCAGCACGACGGGACAGGGAAGGGTCGAGCAGTACTTC. Translating gives CASSTTGQGRVEQYF.

This clone was observed many times. V usage is TRBV7-9 and J usage is TRBJ2-5; TRBD1 matches 7 bases. In germline, CDR1 is SEHNR, CDR2 FQNEAQ (reference sequence). J lost 2 bases, V lost 5 bases, and 8 bases had no gene match. The CDR3 consists of 15 residues. The CDR3 sequence is CASSPPTGWQETQYF. As DNA, the CDR3 is TGTGCCAGCAGCCCCCCGACAGGGTGGCAAGAGACCCAGTACTTC.

This clone was detected a few times. The chain recombines TRBV4-3 with TRBJ2-1, with TRBD2 as a possible D gene (5 bases). Looked up from germline, CDR1 is LGHNA and CDR2 is YSLEER. V gave up 0 bases and J gave up 9 bases, with 18 bases separating them. This CDR3 is built from 16 residues. CDR3 protein: CASSQDLAVRRGEQFF. DNA of the CDR3: TGCGCCAGCAGCCAAGATCTCGCGGTAAGACGGGGTGAGCAGTTCTTC.

The sample holds a few counts of this clone. This rearrangement joins TRBV18 to TRBJ2-3, with D tentatively TRBD1 (6 bases). CDR3 length equals 16 residues. The V gene's germline CDR1 is KGHSH and CDR2 LQKENI. V was pared by 2 bases and J by 1 base, with 13 bases between. CDR3 loop: CASSPLQGEGTDTQYF. CDR3 in DNA: TGTGCCAGCTCACCATTACAGGGTGAGGGCACAGATACGCAGTATTTT.

V and J are TRBV4-1 and TRBJ2-4, with D possibly TRBD2 on 6 matching bases. The V and J ends lost 2 bases and 9 bases respectively, with 14 bases between them. There are 14 residues in the CDR3. Germline V gene lookup returns CDR1 MGHRA and CDR2 YSYEKL. The CDR3 spells CASSQQSAGSIQYF. CDR3 bases: TGCGCCAGCAGCCAACAATCGGCGGGGAGCATTCAGTACTTC.